This TCR beta chain is drawn from a study of cytomegalovirus exposure and HLA in healthy donors. Germline V gene data show CDR1 as LNHDA and CDR2 as SQIVND (reference sequence). The CDR3 covers 15 residues. The trim removed 7 bases at V and 4 bases at J, leaving 12 bases unmatched. Study-wide points: The finding came from a later analysis; first-cohort TCR clusters tended to co-occur in the 130 or so validation repertoires.

A note on this clone: Antigen: not known.

Clones were sequenced by immunoSEQ multiplex PCR, and TCRdb holds only the in-frame ones, with some missing. The data show about 48,000 clones, approximately 88% seen once. V gene TRBV19 combines with J gene TRBJ2-7, with 8 nucleotides matching TRBD1. Sequencing input: PBMCs. This receptor was identified in a woman in her 30s in good health and CMV-seronegative. The CDR3 nucleotides read TGTGCCAGTAAGTTATCCGGGACAGGCCTATACGAGCAGTACTTC. It yields the protein CASKLSGTGLYEQYF.